A selection of T cell receptor beta chains follows, all from one sample in a study of Ad26.COV2.S vaccination and SARS-CoV-2 variants. Profiled with immunoSEQ multiplex PCR; TCRdb holds only in-frame clones, not every one. The sample consists of about 680,000 clones, about 89% of them appearing once. The source material was peripheral blood, sampled in a trial of Ad26.COV2.S vaccine versus placebo. The receptors were gathered from a person between 18 and 60 years old who received the Ad26.COV2.S COVID-19 vaccine or a placebo. Both conserved end residues are part of each CDR3. The D gene is left open where the match is weak. Not every row has a clone size; where given, it reads once, few, many or a size class.

clone size	J gene	V gene	D gene	CDR3 DNA	CDR3 protein
-	TRBJ2-7	TRBV5-6	TRBD2	TGTGCCAGCAGCTTGGGCGGGGGGGTAAAGGGCTACGAGCAGTACTTC	CASSLGGGVKGYEQYF
-	TRBJ2-7	TRBV3-1/TRBV3-2	TRBD1	TGTGCCAGCAGGAATTCCGGGACAGGGACTTACGAGCAGTACTTC	CASRNSGTGTYEQYF
-	TRBJ1-2	TRBV13	TRBD1	TGTGCCAGCAGCTTGGACAGGGTAGGTCGGGGCTACACCTTC	CASSLDRVGRGYTF
once	TRBJ2-3	TRBV24-1	-	TGTGCCACCAGTGATTCCCGGGATGCCGCAGATACGCAGTATTTT	CATSDSRDAADTQYF
-	TRBJ2-3	TRBV7-7	-	TGTGCTAGCAGCCCCCAAGGGGTAAGCACAGATACGCAGTATTTT	CASSPQGVSTDTQYF
-	TRBJ2-1	TRBV3-1/TRBV3-2	TRBD2	TGTGCCAGCAGCCAAAGGGCGGGGGAAGGACTAGCGGGGTACAATGAGCAGTTCTTC	CASSQRAGEGLAGYNEQFF
-	TRBJ1-4	TRBV2	TRBD1	TGTGCCAGCAGGCACAGGGGGCGAGGTGAAAAACTGTTTTTT	CASRHRGRGEKLFF
-	TRBJ1-6	TRBV7-9	-	TGTGCCAGCAGCTTAGAAGGCGGAAATTCACCCCTCCACTTT	CASSLEGGNSPLHF
-	TRBJ1-4	TRBV18	-	TGTGCCAGCTCACCCGGCCAAGGGGTGGAAGAAAAACTGTTTTTT	CASSPGQGVEEKLFF
-	TRBJ2-1	TRBV9	TRBD1	TGTGCCAGCAGCGTAGACAGGGGCTCCTACAATGAGCAGTTCTTC	CASSVDRGSYNEQFF
-	TRBJ1-3	TRBV3-1/TRBV3-2	TRBD1	TGTGCCAGCACCAGGGGGGGAAACACCATATATTTT	CASTRGGNTIYF
-	TRBJ2-5	TRBV7-2	-	TGTGCCAGCAGCTCGGGACACACCGTAGGCCAAGAGACCCAGTACTTC	CASSSGHTVGQETQYF
-	TRBJ1-6	TRBV5-6	-	TGTGCCAGCAGCTTTTCGGGAAATAATTCACCCCTCCACTTT	CASSFSGNNSPLHF
once	TRBJ2-2	TRBV5-6	TRBD2	TGTGCCAGCAGGACGGGACTAATCAACACCGGGGAGCTGTTTTTT	CASRTGLINTGELFF
-	TRBJ2-2	TRBV29-1	TRBD2	TGCAGCGTTGGGATGAGACTAGCGGGGGCCACGAACACCGGGGAGCTGTTTTTT	CSVGMRLAGATNTGELFF
-	TRBJ2-2	TRBV2	-	TGTGCCAGCCGGGGGGCGCGCACCGGGGAGCTGTTTTTT	CASRGARTGELFF
-	TRBJ1-1	TRBV18	-	TGTGCCAGCTCACCAACGGCTCAATTGAGGACTGAAGCTTTCTTT	CASSPTAQLRTEAFF
-	TRBJ2-7	TRBV18	TRBD1	TGTGCCAGCTCCTCTCTCCGGGACAGGACCTACGAGCAGTACTTC	CASSSLRDRTYEQYF
-	TRBJ2-3	TRBV2	-	TGTGCCAGCAGATACAGGGTGTCCACAGATACGCAGTATTTT	CASRYRVSTDTQYF
-	TRBJ1-6	TRBV27	TRBD1	TGTGCCAGCAGTTCCCCCACCTGGACAGGCCGATATAATTCACCCCTCCACTTT	CASSSPTWTGRYNSPLHF
-	TRBJ1-2	TRBV6-5	-	TGTGCCAGCAGACCGGGACCGAACTATGGCTACACCTTC	CASRPGPNYGYTF
-	TRBJ2-1	TRBV5-1	TRBD2	TGCGCCAGCAGCCCTCTAGCGGATCTTTACAATGAGCAGTTCTTC	CASSPLADLYNEQFF
-	TRBJ2-7	TRBV11-3	-	TGTGCCAGCAGCTCCCGGGACGGCGACGAGCAGTACTTC	CASSSRDGDEQYF
-	TRBJ2-2	TRBV12-3/TRBV12-4	-	TGTGCCAGCAGTTTGAAAAACACCGGGGAGCTGTTTTTT	CASSLKNTGELFF
-	TRBJ1-5	TRBV3-1/TRBV3-2	-	TGTGCCAGCAGCCTGGGTCGAGAACAGCCCCAGCATTTT	CASSLGREQPQHF
-	TRBJ2-3	TRBV11-2	TRBD2	TGTGCCAGCAGCACCGGGACTAGCGGGATTGCAGATACGCAGTATTTT	CASSTGTSGIADTQYF
-	TRBJ2-7	TRBV20-1	-	TGCAGTGCTAGTGACAGCCCCTACGAGCAGTACTTC	CSASDSPYEQYF
-	TRBJ1-3	TRBV6-5	-	TGTGCCAGCAGTTTATCAGGAGACTCTGGAAACACCATATATTTT	CASSLSGDSGNTIYF
-	TRBJ2-3	TRBV7-2	-	TGTGCCAGCAGCTTACGGGAGTGGACAGATACGCAGTATTTT	CASSLREWTDTQYF
-	TRBJ2-7	TRBV25-1	TRBD1	TGTGCCAGTGGACAGGGCGAGGAGCAGTACTTC	CASGQGEEQYF
-	TRBJ1-5	TRBV30	-	TGTGCCTGGAATGGCGGAGGGGATCAGCCCCAGCATTTT	CAWNGGGDQPQHF
-	TRBJ2-7	TRBV29-1	-	TGCAGCGTTGATCATGGCTACGAGCAGTACTTC	CSVDHGYEQYF
few	TRBJ1-5	TRBV28	TRBD1	TGTGCCAGCAGTAAAGGGGGCGCGAATCAGCCCCAGCATTTT	CASSKGGANQPQHF
-	TRBJ2-1	TRBV27	TRBD1	TGTGCCAGCAGTGCCCCCGGGACAGGGTACAATGAGCAGTTCTTC	CASSAPGTGYNEQFF
-	TRBJ1-6	TRBV6-6	-	TGTGCCAGCAGACCCTTAATCGAGGGTTCACCCCTCCACTTT	CASRPLIEGSPLHF
-	TRBJ1-4	TRBV9	-	TGTGCCAGCAGCGTAGACGGAGGGTGGGGAAAACTGTTTTTT	CASSVDGGWGKLFF
once	TRBJ2-3	TRBV7-2	-	TGTGCCAGCGCCCCCAGGGCCTCGGGGGATACGCAGTATTTT	CASAPRASGDTQYF
-	TRBJ2-1	TRBV19	TRBD2	TGTGCCAGTGGGACTAGCGGGAGCAGCTCCTACAATGAGCAGTTCTTC	CASGTSGSSSYNEQFF
once	TRBJ1-3	TRBV7-2	-	TGTGCCAGCTCGGGGGTAGGGGCTGGAAACACCATATATTTT	CASSGVGAGNTIYF
-	TRBJ1-2	TRBV29-1	-	TGCAGCGTTCAGAGTAACTATGGCTACACCTTC	CSVQSNYGYTF
-	TRBJ1-1	TRBV5-1	-	TGCGCCAGCAGCTCACATTCCCCGGGCACTGAAGCTTTCTTT	CASSSHSPGTEAFF
-	TRBJ2-3	TRBV5-8	-	TGTGCCAGCAGCTTGCGGGAGATAGATACGCAGTATTTT	CASSLREIDTQYF
once	TRBJ1-2	TRBV30	-	TGTGCCTGGAGCTCAACAGGGATGGGCTCGGACGGCTACACCTTC	CAWSSTGMGSDGYTF
-	TRBJ2-7	TRBV21-1	-	TGTGCCAGCAGCCCCGCGACTAGCGGGGGCTCCTACGAGCAGTACTTC	CASSPATSGGSYEQYF
-	TRBJ1-3	TRBV7-9	TRBD1	TGTGCCAGCAGCTCCTCGACAGGGTCTGGAAACACCATATATTTT	CASSSSTGSGNTIYF
once	TRBJ2-2	TRBV7-3	-	TGTGCCAGCAGCTTAACACCGAACACCGGGGAGCTGTTTTTT	CASSLTPNTGELFF
-	TRBJ2-7	TRBV3-1/TRBV3-2	TRBD2	TGTGCCAGCAGCCAATGGCTGTTAGCGGGACTACCCTACGAGCAGTACTTC	CASSQWLLAGLPYEQYF
-	TRBJ2-7	TRBV25-1	-	TGTGCCAGCAGTGCTAGTGATCTCTACGAGCAGTACTTC	CASSASDLYEQYF